This T cell receptor beta chain was sequenced during a study of blood T cells in healthy people across ages. Overall study results and limits: Estimated diversity, derived from one million T cells, was regarded as an underestimate. With naive T cell percentage, TCR beta diversity showed a strong correlation. The unsorted PBMCs prevented any conclusive comparison of naive versus antigen-experienced cells.

The ends lost 4 bases at V and 3 bases at J; junction bases unmatched: 6. The CDR3 covers 14 residues. Germline-derived CDR1 and CDR2 are LGHDT and YNNKEL (reference sequence). There are a few counts of this clonotype. The antigen is undetermined. A J-beta primer mix and a sample-barcoded 5' primer were used in a second PCR of about 6 to 12 cycles. The study obtained at least 2.5 million CDR3-containing paired-end reads from every sample. TCRdb re-called the 5' RACE reads with MiXCR, one entry per CDR3 protein. In the table there are hundreds of thousands of distinct CDR3 sequences, about 62% of which are singletons.

The sequencing sample was made of blood. The chain combines TRBV3-1 with TRBJ2-7, with 7 nucleotides matching TRBD1. The origin of this receptor is a man between 25 and 39 years old in good health. The CDR3 DNA sequence: TGTGCCAGCAGCCGAGGGCAGGGGGACTACGAGCAGTACTTC. Amino acid sequence: CASSRGQGDYEQYF.